This entry lists 32 T cell receptor beta chains sequenced from one sample in a study of T-cell reconstitution after alpha-beta-depleted transplantation in children. Preparation of the TCRbeta library was carried out with unique molecular identifiers. TCRdb re-analysed the PCR reads in MiXCR, keeping a single row per CDR3 protein. The sample has fewer than 550,000 distinct CDR3 sequences; about 10% are singletons. The sequences come from PBMCs, mostly from graft donor cells, collected 180 days after TCRalphabeta/CD19-depleted stem cell transplant. Source of these receptors: a female patient aged 2-10 years who had a stem cell transplant for aplastic anemia, so the T cells may come from the graft donor.

The sample holds many counts of this clonotype. This CDR3 reads CSSKRAYNEQFF. The CDR3, as DNA: TGCAGTTCTAAGCGGGCCTACAATGAGCAGTTCTTC. The V and J genes are TRBV20-1 and TRBJ2-1, with D maybe TRBD2 (6 bases). Germline V CDR1 and CDR2: DFQATT, SNEGSKA (reference sequence). V was cut by 8 bases and J by 2 bases, with 10 bases left in between. CDR3 size: 12 residues.

This clonotype has just a few counts. V usage is TRBV18 and J usage is TRBJ2-3; 10 positions match TRBD2. From germline, CDR1 is KGHSH and CDR2 LQKENI. This CDR3 comprises 17 residues. V was clipped by 1 base and J by 0 bases; unmatched bases: 4. CDR3 DNA: TGTGCCAGCTCACCACATACTAGCGGGGCAAGCACAGATACGCAGTATTTT. This sequence encodes CASSPHTSGASTDTQYF.

A few counts support this clonotype. The V gene is TRBV18, the J gene TRBJ2-7; 8 nucleotides match TRBD1. J lost 7 bases, V lost 6 bases, and 11 bases had no gene match. The CDR3 has 14 amino acids. Per germline, CDR1 KGHSH and CDR2 LQKENI. DNA for the CDR3: TGTGCCAGCTCCCAGGACAGGGTGATGAGGGAGCAGTACTTC. Protein sequence: CASSQDRVMREQYF. The whole variable domain, remainder taken from reference TRBV18 and TRBJ2-7, is NAGVMQNPRHLVRRRGQEARLRCSPMKGHSHVYWYRQLPEEGLKFMVYLQKENIIDESGMPKERFSAEFPKEGPSILRIQQVVRGDSAAYFCASSQDRVMREQYFGPGTRLTVT.

To note about this clonotype: With a much larger clone just one base away, this may be a read error. CDR3: CASSLYPRMTYNEQFF. CDR3 in DNA: TGCGCCAGCAGCTTGTATCCGCGGATGACCTACAATGAGCAGTTCTTC. The V and J genes are TRBV5-1 and TRBJ2-1; D is unresolved. Between the trimmed V and J ends, which lost 1 base and 2 bases, there was a span of 13 bases. CDR1 is SGHRS, CDR2 YFSETQ, per germline. The CDR3 is made up of 16 amino acids.

This clonotype was seen a handful of times. V is TRBV28 and J is TRBJ2-1, with a tentative D call TRBD2 (5 bases). The CDR3 is 17 residues long. The V and J ends lost 7 bases and 4 bases respectively, with 23 bases between them. Germline CDR1 and CDR2: MDHEN and SYDVKM. In DNA, the CDR3 is TGTGCCAGCACCCACTTTGTAGGAGGAGTTGCGTACAATGAGCAGTTCTTC. This sequence encodes CASTHFVGGVAYNEQFF.

This clonotype has a count of ten or more. V and J are TRBV10-1 and TRBJ2-7, with D hard to call. Per the germline V gene, CDR1 is WNHNN and CDR2 is SYGVQD (reference sequence). CDR3 length: 13 residues. V dropped 3 bases and J dropped 1 base, with 7 bases sitting between them. The CDR3 nucleotides are TGCGCCAGCAGTGATAGAGGTTCCTACGAGCAGTACTTC. Its protein product is CASSDRGSYEQYF.

This clonotype turned up a few times. The V gene is TRBV12-3 or TRBV12-4, the J gene TRBJ2-7, with 7 bases identical to TRBD2. V lost 3 bases to trimming and J lost 2 bases; unmatched junction nucleotides: 7. The CDR3 is made up of 15 amino acids. The CDR3 loop reads CASSFSSSGTYEQYF. The DNA of the CDR3 is TGTGCCAGCAGTTTCTCTTCCAGCGGGACCTACGAGCAGTACTTC.

This clonotype came up many times. The chain links TRBV28 to TRBJ2-7, with D tentatively TRBD1 (5 bases). The length of the CDR3 is 14 residues. V was shortened by 1 base and J by 3 bases, with 10 bases between the two germline ends. Germline V CDR1 and CDR2: MDHEN, SYDVKM. DNA of the CDR3: TGTGCCAGCAGTTTATTAGGGGCGCTCTACGAGCAGTACTTC. Translation: CASSLLGALYEQYF.

This clonotype was seen only a few times. The genes are TRBV7-2 and TRBJ1-1, with D tentatively TRBD1 (6 bases). CDR1 and CDR2 from the germline V gene are SGHTA and FQGNSA. V lost 1 base to trimming and J lost 5 bases, with 14 bases between them. The CDR3 is 15 amino acids. The CDR3 protein is CASSLVGQTPTEAFF. In DNA form, the CDR3 reads TGTGCCAGCAGCTTAGTTGGACAGACCCCAACTGAAGCTTTCTTT.

This chain joins TRBV6-6 and TRBJ2-1; D call uncertain. This CDR3 has 13 amino acids. CDR1 and CDR2 from the germline V gene are MNHNY and SVGAGI (reference sequence). Trimming pared 2 bases from V and 7 bases from J, leaving 9 bases between. This chain's CDR3 is CASSYDPANEQFF. CDR3 bases: TGTGCCAGCAGTTACGACCCGGCGAATGAGCAGTTCTTC.

This clonotype has more than one count but fewer than ten. V and J are TRBV6-2 or TRBV6-3 and TRBJ2-7; D is undetermined. V was trimmed by 7 bases and J by 2 bases, leaving 9 bases between them. This CDR3 is 12 amino acids long. Looked up from germline, CDR1 is MNHEY and CDR2 is SVGEGT. This CDR3 reads CASTTPTYEQYF. The CDR3 bases are TGTGCCAGCACCACCCCTACCTACGAGCAGTACTTC.

This clonotype was picked up a small number of times. V and J are TRBV12-3 or TRBV12-4 and TRBJ2-5; 12 bases agree with TRBD1. The CDR3 totals 15 residues. V gave up 5 bases and J gave up 5 bases; unmatched junction bases: 6. CDR3 in DNA: TGTGCCAGCAGTCTGGGGACAGGGGGCTGGGAGACCCAGTACTTC. Translation: CASSLGTGGWETQYF.

This clonotype was counted many times. The rearrangement links TRBV20-1 to TRBJ2-4, with a weak D call TRBD2 (6 bases). Trimming left V 8 bases short and J 3 bases short, with 14 bases between. The CDR3 has 13 residues. CDR1 is DFQATT, CDR2 SNEGSKA, per germline (reference sequence). The CDR3 loop reads CSWGEGGKNIQYF. DNA of the CDR3: TGCAGTTGGGGTGAGGGAGGCAAAAACATTCAGTACTTC.

This chain links TRBV29-1 with TRBJ2-5; a possible D gene is TRBD2 (6 bases). Per the germline V gene, CDR1 is SQVTM and CDR2 is ANQGSEA. The CDR3 covers 18 residues. Deletions cut 4 bases from V and 0 bases from J, with 24 bases between. CDR3 coding DNA: TGCAGCGTTGTCGCCTCGGGACTCCGGAACCGGTACCAAGAGACCCAGTACTTC. This sequence encodes CSVVASGLRNRYQETQYF.

This clonotype has at least ten counts. The V and J genes are TRBV5-1 and TRBJ2-1; 7 nucleotides line up with TRBD2. This CDR3 is 17 amino acids long. V was pared by 0 bases and J by 2 bases, with 8 bases of the junction left unmatched. The V gene's germline CDR1 is SGHRS and CDR2 YFSETQ. The CDR3 loop is CASSLAAVAGPYNEQFF. As DNA, the CDR3 is TGCGCCAGCAGCTTGGCAGCGGTAGCGGGCCCCTACAATGAGCAGTTCTTC.

The chain recombines TRBV29-1 with TRBJ2-7; maybe TRBD1 (6 bases). The CDR3 contains 12 residues. V was trimmed by 6 bases and J by 3 bases, leaving 12 bases between them. Germline CDR1 reads SQVTM; CDR2 reads ANQGSEA. In nucleotides, the CDR3 is TGCAGCGTGTCGGACAGTAACTACGAGCAGTACGTC. Its translation is CSVSDSNYEQYV.

The rearrangement uses TRBV6-1 and TRBJ2-3; 13 bases line up with TRBD2. Per the germline V gene, CDR1 is MNHNS and CDR2 is SASEGT. The CDR3 is 17 amino acids. Trimming at V came to 5 bases and at J to 2 bases, leaving 7 bases not matched to a gene. The CDR3: CASSRLAGGPPTDTQYF. CDR3 DNA sequence: TGTGCCAGCAGTCGACTAGCGGGAGGACCCCCCACAGATACGCAGTATTTT.

The genes are TRBV5-1 and TRBJ1-1; 7 bases map to TRBD1. J gave up 6 bases and V 4 bases, and 12 bases lay outside the gene matches. The CDR3 consists of 15 residues. Germline CDR1 SGHRS, CDR2 YFSETQ. The CDR3 here is CASSLGQTGGAEAFF. Here the CDR3 DNA reads TGCGCCAGCAGCCTGGGACAGACCGGGGGGGCTGAAGCTTTCTTT.

This chain joins TRBV7-8 and TRBJ1-1; no reliable D call. V was cut by 3 bases and J by 1 base, with 9 bases left in between. This CDR3 is built from 14 residues. The germline V gene encodes CDR1 SGHVS and CDR2 FQNEAQ. CDR3 in amino acids: CASSLGRENTEAFF. CDR3 nucleotide sequence: TGTGCCAGCAGCTTGGGGAGGGAGAACACTGAAGCTTTCTTT.

This clonotype was seen ten or more times. The V gene is TRBV6-2 or TRBV6-3, the J gene TRBJ2-7; 10 bases align to TRBD1. CDR1 and CDR2 (germline): MNHEY, SVGEGT. Trimming at V came to 6 bases and at J to 0 bases, leaving 5 bases not matched to a gene. This CDR3 has 15 residues. The DNA for the CDR3 is TGTGCCAGCAGCCCGGGACAGGGGACCTCCTACGAGCAGTACGTC. Protein: CASSPGQGTSYEQYV.

V and J are TRBV19 and TRBJ2-7, with D maybe TRBD1 (6 bases). CDR1 is LNHDA, CDR2 SQIVND, per germline (reference sequence). CDR3 size: 15 residues. V was trimmed by 0 bases and J by 2 bases, leaving 11 bases between them. As DNA, the CDR3 is TGTGCCAGTAGTATAGAGGCACAGGGCACCTACGAGCAGTACTTC. Its translation is CASSIEAQGTYEQYF.

This chain links TRBV20-1 with TRBJ2-4; 7 bases map to TRBD1. CDR3 size: 14 residues. V was clipped by 4 bases and J by 1 base; unmatched bases: 4. CDR1 is DFQATT, CDR2 SNEGSKA, per germline (reference sequence). The CDR3 DNA follows: TGCAGTGCTACTAGGGGGCCCGCCAAAAACATTCAGTACTTC. It specifies CSATRGPAKNIQYF.

This clonotype was detected a few times. The chain carries TRBV23-1 and TRBJ2-5; D might be TRBD1 (5 bases). TRBV23-1 is identified as an open reading frame with a role that is uncertain. The V and J ends lost 3 bases and 1 base respectively, with 18 bases between them. This CDR3 has 17 residues. The CDR3 DNA follows: TGCGCCAGCAGTCAGCGGACACACTGGGAATCCCAAGAGACCCAGTACTTC. Its protein product is CASSQRTHWESQETQYF.

This sequence joins TRBV20-1 and TRBJ2-3, with a tentative D call TRBD1 (5 bases). Germline values: CDR1 DFQATT, CDR2 SNEGSKA (reference sequence). The CDR3 runs to 14 residues. Trimming removed 5 bases from V and 1 base from J, with 13 bases in between. CDR3 coding DNA: TGCAGTGCTTCAGCCACAGGACGCACAGATACGCAGTATTTT. This gives the protein CSASATGRTDTQYF.

This clonotype came up many times. The chain employs TRBV20-1 and TRBJ2-7, with D unresolved. Trimming pared 6 bases from V and 2 bases from J, leaving 8 bases between. The CDR3 runs 11 residues. Germline-derived CDR1 and CDR2 are DFQATT and SNEGSKA (reference sequence). In DNA, the CDR3 is TGCAGTGCCAAGAGGACCTACGAGCAGTACTTC. This translates into CSAKRTYEQYF.

This clonotype was detected only a few times. The V gene is TRBV20-1, the J gene TRBJ2-7; 9 bases agree with TRBD1. The CDR3 totals 13 residues. The germline V gene has CDR1 DFQATT and CDR2 SNEGSKA (reference sequence). Losses at the gene ends were 3 bases for V and 5 bases for J; bases not matched to a gene: 5. CDR3 sequence: CSASGDRGNEQYF. The CDR3 region has the DNA TGCAGTGCTAGCGGTGACAGGGGGAACGAGCAGTACTTC.

This clonotype was seen more than once but under ten times. V and J are TRBV3-1 and TRBJ2-1, with TRBD2 identical over 7 bases. J lost 8 bases, V lost 10 bases, and 17 bases had no gene match. CDR3 length equals 15 residues. CDR1 LGHDT and CDR2 YNNKEL come from the germline V gene (reference sequence). This chain's CDR3 is CATSQRGGRSHEQFF. The CDR3 nucleotides read TGTGCCACCTCCCAACGTGGCGGGAGAAGCCATGAGCAGTTCTTC.

This clonotype was seen more than once but under ten times. The V call is TRBV12-5, the J call TRBJ2-1; 10 nucleotides align to TRBD2. The trim removed 4 bases at V and 10 bases at J, leaving 7 bases unmatched. Germline V gene data show CDR1 as LGHNT and CDR2 as FRNRAP. The CDR3 covers 14 residues. The CDR3, as DNA: TGTGCTAGTGGTTCCTCGACTAGCGGGTTAGAGCAGTTCTTC. As protein: CASGSSTSGLEQFF.

This clonotype has more than one count but fewer than ten. V is TRBV4-3 and J is TRBJ2-6; 7 bases agree with TRBD1. Trimming took 2 bases from V and 4 from J; bases not matched to a gene: 8. The germline gives CDR1 LGHNA, CDR2 YSLEER. The CDR3 is 17 residues long. The CDR3 sequence is CASSQREQGTGANVLTF. DNA for the CDR3: TGCGCCAGCAGCCAAAGAGAACAGGGGACCGGGGCCAACGTCCTGACTTTC.

This sequence joins TRBV7-2 and TRBJ2-5; 8 nucleotides agree with TRBD2. CDR3 length: 15 amino acids. With 3 bases clipped from V and 0 bases from J, the junction kept 3 bases outside the gene matches. The germline V gene has CDR1 SGHTA and CDR2 FQGNSA. The DNA of the CDR3 is TGTGCCAGCAGCTTTAGCGGGGCCAACCAAGAGACCCAGTACTTC. It is translated as CASSFSGANQETQYF.

There are a few counts of this clonotype. V gene TRBV18 combines with J gene TRBJ2-7; TRBD1 might be the D (5 bases). CDR1 is KGHSH, CDR2 LQKENI, per germline. The ends were cut back, 3 bases at V and 1 base at J, with 19 bases in the middle. The CDR3 length is 17 residues. CDR3 nucleotide sequence: TGTGCCAGCTCACCTCAACGAGGTAGGGGCGAATCCTACGAGCAGTACTTC. Its translation: CASSPQRGRGESYEQYF.

In its sample, this clonotype was seen a few times. The V and J genes are TRBV5-1 and TRBJ2-7; a weak D match, TRBD2 (6 bases). Germline V gene data show CDR1 as SGHRS and CDR2 as YFSETQ. The V end lost 4 bases, the J end lost 6 bases, and 17 bases lay between the germline ends. CDR3 length equals 14 residues. The CDR3 spells CASSPASVSGEQYF. The CDR3, as DNA: TGCGCCAGCAGCCCCGCTAGCGTTTCGGGCGAGCAGTACTTC. Complete variable domain (other parts from reference TRBV5-1 and TRBJ2-7): KAGVTQTPRYLIKTRGQQVTLSCSPISGHRSVSWYQQTPGQGLQFLFEYFSETQRNKGNFPGRFSGRQFSNSRSEMNVSTLELGDSALYLCASSPASVSGEQYFGPGTRLTVT.